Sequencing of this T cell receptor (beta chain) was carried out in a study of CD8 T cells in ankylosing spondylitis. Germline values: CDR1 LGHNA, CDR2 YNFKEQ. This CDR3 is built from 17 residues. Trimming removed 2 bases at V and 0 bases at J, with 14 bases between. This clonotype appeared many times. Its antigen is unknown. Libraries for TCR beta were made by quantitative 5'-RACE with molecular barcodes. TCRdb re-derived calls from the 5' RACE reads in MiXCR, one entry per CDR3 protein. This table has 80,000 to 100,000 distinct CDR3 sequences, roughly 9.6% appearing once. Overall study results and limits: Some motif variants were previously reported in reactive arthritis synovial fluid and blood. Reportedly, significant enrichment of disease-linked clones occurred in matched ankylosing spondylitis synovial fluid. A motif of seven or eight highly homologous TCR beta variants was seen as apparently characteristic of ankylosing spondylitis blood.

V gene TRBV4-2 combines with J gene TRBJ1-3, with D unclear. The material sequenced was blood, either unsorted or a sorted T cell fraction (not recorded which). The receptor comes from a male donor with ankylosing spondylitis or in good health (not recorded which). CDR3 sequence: CASSQSMWVHSGNTIYF. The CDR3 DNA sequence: TGTGCCAGCAGCCAATCTATGTGGGTCCACTCTGGAAACACCATATATTTT.